A single sample gave rise to the 31 T cell receptor beta chains below, sequenced in a study of T cell repertoires in ileal Crohn's disease. Specified time point: proximal margin of the surgical specimen (macroscopically non-inflamed). The table came from immunoSEQ multiplex PCR; TCRdb's copy has only in-frame clones and leaves some out. The table includes 3,000 to 4,000 clones, roughly 90% detected once. Input material: ileal tissue. The receptors originated from an adult with Crohn's disease.

The V call is TRBV19, the J call TRBJ2-7, with D perhaps being TRBD1 or TRBD2 (5 bases each). There are 14 residues in the CDR3. Trimming removed 4 bases at V and 6 bases at J, with 16 bases between. The germline CDR1 and CDR2 sequences are LNHDA and SQIVND (reference sequence). The CDR3 DNA is TGTGCCAGTAGTACCAGGGCGGGTTCTGGCGAGCAGTACTTC. Protein product: CASSTRAGSGEQYF.

The chain is built from TRBV5-1 and TRBJ1-5, with D unresolved. The CDR3 has 13 amino acids. Between the trimmed V and J ends, which lost 5 bases and 0 bases, there was a span of 6 bases. The germline V gene has CDR1 SGHRS and CDR2 YFSETQ. CDR3 DNA: TGCGCCAGCAGGGGAGATAGCAATCAGCCCCAGCATTTT. It codes for CASRGDSNQPQHF.

V usage is TRBV11-2 and J usage is TRBJ1-5; D gene unclear. CDR3 length: 13 residues. V gave up 5 bases and J gave up 3 bases, with 8 bases separating them. CDR1 is SGHAT and CDR2 is FQNNGV in the germline V gene. This chain's CDR3 is CASSTQLNQPQHF. In nucleotides, the CDR3 is TGTGCCAGCAGCACTCAGCTCAATCAGCCCCAGCATTTT.

This clone is a singleton in its sample. This chain connects TRBV28 to TRBJ2-7; TRBD2 matches at 9 bases. V trimming: 3 bases; J trimming: 3 bases; junction bases outside the gene matches: 9. This CDR3 is built from 16 residues. Germline CDR1 MDHEN, CDR2 SYDVKM. The DNA for the CDR3 is TGTGCCAGCAGTTTTTTAGCGGGAGAATCCAGCTACGAGCAGTACTTC. This codes for CASSFLAGESSYEQYF.

The V and J genes are TRBV7-2 and TRBJ1-4, with 7 bases identical to TRBD1. J was trimmed by 8 bases and V by 4 bases; bases with no gene match: 10. The CDR3 has 15 residues. Germline CDR1 and CDR2: SGHTA and FQGNSA. The chain's CDR3 is CASSSPGQMREKLFF. CDR3 sequence (DNA): TGTGCCAGCAGCTCCCCGGGACAGATGAGGGAAAAACTGTTTTTT.

The chain has TRBV7-2 and TRBJ2-7; D may match TRBD1 or TRBD2 (5 bases each). The CDR3 spans 13 residues. V was pared by 0 bases and J by 3 bases, with 6 bases between. The V gene's germline CDR1 is SGHTA and CDR2 FQGNSA. For the CDR3, the DNA is TGTGCCAGCAGCTTAGCGGGGGACTACGAGCAGTACTTC. This gives the protein CASSLAGDYEQYF.

This sequence joins TRBV18 and TRBJ2-5; D gene uncertain. The CDR3 runs to 16 residues. CDR1 KGHSH and CDR2 LQKENI come from the germline V gene. V was trimmed by 2 bases and J by 4 bases, leaving 17 bases between them. The CDR3 nucleotides are TGTGCCAGCTCACCAATTGACACCCCTAAAGGAGAGACCCAGTACTTC. Translation gives CASSPIDTPKGETQYF.

The sample holds a few counts of this clone. The rearrangement joins TRBV4-2 to TRBJ2-7; D possibly corresponds to TRBD2 (5 bases). The CDR3 length is 16 residues. V was shortened by 4 bases and J by 4 bases, with 20 bases between the two germline ends. Germline V gene data show CDR1 as LGHNA and CDR2 as YNFKEQ. The CDR3 nucleotides are TGTGCCAGCAGCCCTGAAGCGAGAGGGTTTAGTTACGAGCAGTACTTC. Protein sequence: CASSPEARGFSYEQYF.

The gene calls are TRBV29-1 and TRBJ1-1; the D gene is possibly TRBD1 (5 bases). The germline CDR1 and CDR2 sequences are SQVTM and ANQGSEA. The CDR3 totals 13 residues. Trimming stripped 3 bases from V and 5 bases from J, with 13 bases between. As DNA, the CDR3 is TGCAGCGTTGACAGGCCGGAGGGGACTGAAGCTTTCTTT. It encodes CSVDRPEGTEAFF.

J is TRBJ1-2 and V is TRBV13; 8 nucleotides line up with TRBD1. Trimming took 8 bases from V and 4 from J; bases not matched to a gene: 3. Germline V gene data show CDR1 as PRHDT and CDR2 as FYEKMQ (reference sequence). The CDR3 sequence is 12 residues long. The CDR3 region is CASRQGSYGYTF. DNA of the CDR3: TGTGCCAGCCGACAGGGGTCCTATGGCTACACCTTC.

The chain uses TRBV6-4 and TRBJ2-1; 9 bases are a match to TRBD1. The CDR3 is 15 amino acids. Per the germline V gene, CDR1 is MRHNA and CDR2 is SNTAGT. The J segment lost 4 bases and the V segment lost 4 bases, leaving 5 bases of the junction unmatched. CDR3 loop: CASSVDRGYYNEQFF. The CDR3 bases are TGTGCCAGCAGTGTGGACAGGGGCTATTACAATGAGCAGTTCTTC.

The chain joins TRBV15 to TRBJ2-3, with D possibly being TRBD2 (7 bases). Germline CDR1 and CDR2: LNHNV and YYDKDF (reference sequence). The V end was cut by 5 bases, the J end by 4 bases, with 13 bases between. The CDR3 has 14 residues. The CDR3 DNA reads TGTGCCACCAGCGATCCGGGGGGCCCAGATACGCAGTATTTT. Translating gives CATSDPGGPDTQYF.

This clone was picked up one time. The rearrangement uses TRBV5-4 and TRBJ2-7; 9 bases agree with TRBD2. The CDR3 has 15 amino acids. CDR1 is SGHNT and CDR2 is YYREEE in the germline V gene (reference sequence). V shed 2 bases, J shed 5 bases, and the junction held 8 bases outside the gene matches. The CDR3 region has the DNA TGTGCCAGCAGCTTTCCTGGACTAGCGACTGACGAGCAGTACTTC. This encodes CASSFPGLATDEQYF.

DNA for the CDR3: TGTGCCATCTCAAGGGGGCCGCAGTATGAAAAACTGTTTTTT. It is translated as CAISRGPQYEKLFF. The chain is built from TRBV28 and TRBJ1-4; 7 bases fit TRBD1. CDR1 and CDR2 from the germline V gene are MDHEN and SYDVKM. The CDR3 runs 14 residues. With 10 bases clipped from V and 6 bases from J, the junction kept 11 bases outside the gene matches.

The CDR3 DNA sequence: TGTGCCAGCAATTCTCAGGGAAATCCCCAGCATTTT. Protein sequence: CASNSQGNPQHF. The V and J genes are TRBV28 and TRBJ1-5; D perhaps matches TRBD1 (5 bases). Germline lookup yields CDR1 MDHEN and CDR2 SYDVKM. The germline V and J ends were trimmed by 7 bases and 10 bases, with 14 bases remaining between them. The length of the CDR3 is 12 residues.

The chain is built from TRBV9 and TRBJ2-1; 7 bases are shared with TRBD2. The CDR3 contains 16 residues. The germline V gene encodes CDR1 SGDLS and CDR2 YYNGEE. V lost 0 bases, J lost 1 base, and 4 bases stayed unmatched. Here the CDR3 DNA reads TGTGCCAGCAGCGTAGGGCCTAGCGGTTCCTACAATGAGCAGTTCTTC. It is translated as CASSVGPSGSYNEQFF.

The rearrangement joins TRBV2 to TRBJ1-4; 7 positions match TRBD1. The germline V gene has CDR1 SNHLY and CDR2 FYNNEI. J was trimmed by 12 bases and V by 5 bases; bases with no gene match: 6. The CDR3 covers 12 residues. The DNA of the CDR3 is TGTGCCAGCAGTCGACAGGGTGGGCAACTGTTTTTT. It codes for CASSRQGGQLFF.

This clone was detected only once. The chain is built from TRBV29-1 and TRBJ2-5; 9 nucleotides match TRBD1. V gave up 4 bases and J gave up 4 bases; unmatched junction bases: 1. This CDR3 has 12 residues. Germline V lookup: CDR1 SQVTM, CDR2 ANQGSEA. The CDR3 DNA follows: TGCAGCGTTGGGGACAGGGCAGAGACCCAGTACTTC. This translates into CSVGDRAETQYF.

The chain joins TRBV5-6 to TRBJ2-7; 8 bases are a match to TRBD1. Germline CDR1 SGHDT, CDR2 YYEEEE. Trimming removed 4 bases from V and 3 bases from J; junction bases left unmatched: 3. The CDR3 covers 13 residues. CDR3 region: CASSRDRNYEQYF. The CDR3 nucleotides are TGTGCCAGCAGCCGGGACAGGAACTACGAGCAGTACTTC.

The chain employs TRBV29-1 and TRBJ1-2; weak D call: TRBD1 (6 bases). CDR3 length equals 14 residues. V was shortened by 5 bases and J by 10 bases, with 23 bases between the two germline ends. CDR1 is SQVTM, CDR2 ANQGSEA, per germline. Here the CDR3 reads CSVFSPPGAFDYTF. The DNA of the CDR3 is TGCAGCGTTTTTTCCCCCCCAGGGGCCTTCGACTACACCTTC.

This sequence joins TRBV21-1 and TRBJ2-7; TRBD1, the D gene given by the table, was not confirmed from the DNA. TRBV21-1 represents a pseudogene. CDR3 length equals 16 residues. The CDR3 loop is CASSRAMKSPYYEQYF. Here the CDR3 DNA reads TGTGCCAGCAGCAGGGCCATGAAATCTCCCTACTACGAGCAGTACTTC.

The chain uses TRBV28 and TRBJ2-3; 8 nucleotides match TRBD2. The CDR3 loop spans 15 amino acids. CDR1 and CDR2 (germline): MDHEN, SYDVKM. Trimming at V came to 5 bases and at J to 4 bases, leaving 8 bases not matched to a gene. The CDR3 DNA follows: TGTGCCAGCAGTGGTATTGGGACTAGTCCAGATACGCAGTATTTT. Translated: CASSGIGTSPDTQYF. Supplemented by reference TRBV28 and TRBJ2-3, the full variable domain reads DVKVTQSSRYLVKRTGEKVFLECVQDMDHENMFWYRQDPGLGLRLIYFSYDVKMKEKGDIPEGYSVSREKKERFSLILESASTNQTSMYLCASSGIGTSPDTQYFGPGTRLTVL.

CDR3 amino acids: CASRGVETQYF. The DNA of the CDR3 is TGTGCCAGCAGGGGGGTGGAGACCCAGTACTTC. This chain uses TRBV6-5 with TRBJ2-5; D is tentatively TRBD1 or TRBD2 (5 bases each). The germline V gene encodes CDR1 MNHEY and CDR2 SVGAGI. The CDR3 spans 11 residues. V shed 6 bases and J shed 5 bases, with 7 bases lying between them.

Only one count was recorded for this clone. This chain joins TRBV6-4 and TRBJ2-3; 10 bases line up with TRBD2. CDR1 and CDR2 from the germline V gene are MRHNA and SNTAGT. The V segment lost 4 bases and the J segment 4 bases; nucleotides outside the gene matches: 5. This CDR3 is 15 amino acids long. The chain's CDR3 is CASSASGSSADTQYF. The CDR3 coding sequence is TGTGCCAGCAGTGCTAGCGGGAGTTCCGCAGATACGCAGTATTTT.

The chain carries TRBV6-1 and TRBJ2-1; TRBD1 or TRBD2 may be the D gene (5 bases each). The CDR3 is 16 residues long. Germline values: CDR1 MNHNS, CDR2 SASEGT. Trimming pared 4 bases from V and 4 bases from J, leaving 17 bases between. CDR3 sequence: CASSAPSDGAYNEQFF. For the CDR3, the DNA is TGTGCCAGCAGTGCCCCTTCTGACGGGGCATACAATGAGCAGTTCTTC.

This clone occurred a few times. The rearrangement uses TRBV11-2 and TRBJ1-2, with 8 bases that match TRBD1. V gave up 5 bases and J gave up 10 bases; unmatched junction bases: 9. This CDR3 region has 13 residues. From germline, CDR1 is SGHAT and CDR2 FQNNGV. The CDR3 protein is CASSPGTGSAYTF. CDR3 DNA: TGTGCCAGCAGCCCCGGGACAGGTTCCGCCTACACCTTC.

There are a few counts of this clone. The chain has TRBV15 and TRBJ1-1; TRBD1 is a possible D gene (5 bases). Trimming removed 0 bases from V and 1 base from J, with 9 bases in between. CDR1 LNHNV and CDR2 YYDKDF come from the germline V gene (reference sequence). The CDR3 is 15 residues long. The CDR3 is CATSREGQGNTEAFF. CDR3 DNA sequence: TGTGCCACCAGCAGAGAAGGGCAGGGGAACACTGAAGCTTTCTTT.

Of note for this clone: A read error may produce the germline difference seen at one junction end. This chain's CDR3 is CASSIDDGSHEQYF. Here the CDR3 DNA reads TGTGCCAGTAGTATAGATGACGGGAGCCACGAGCAATACTTC. V usage is TRBV19 and J usage is TRBJ2-7, with D possibly matching TRBD2 (6 bases). Germline CDR1 LNHDA, CDR2 SQIVND (reference sequence). This CDR3 region has 14 residues.

This sequence joins TRBV7-2 and TRBJ1-2; possible D gene TRBD1, 5 bases. Germline values: CDR1 SGHTA, CDR2 FQGNSA. Trimming took off 0 bases at V and 5 bases at J, with 7 bases between the two ends. The CDR3 is made up of 13 amino acids. The CDR3 sequence: CASSLARVYGYTF. The CDR3 DNA reads as TGTGCCAGCAGCTTAGCCAGGGTTTATGGCTACACCTTC.

This clone was detected once. This chain links TRBV5-1 with TRBJ2-5; TRBD2 aligns across 9 bases. J was trimmed by 5 bases and V by 2 bases; bases with no gene match: 10. The CDR3 runs to 16 residues. The germline CDR1 and CDR2 sequences are SGHRS and YFSETQ. The CDR3 nucleotides read TGCGCCAGCAGCTTAAGCGGGGGGAATTACGGGGAGACCCAGTACTTC. It translates to CASSLSGGNYGETQYF.

The CDR3 DNA sequence: TGTGCCAGCAGCGCCTATACAGGGGGAAGTGGCTACACCTTC. Encoded protein: CASSAYTGGSGYTF. This chain uses TRBV7-9 with TRBJ1-2; TRBD1 matches 8 bases. Germline loops: CDR1 SEHNR, CDR2 FQNEAQ (reference sequence). After removal of 5 bases from V and 7 bases from J, the junction contained 9 bases not matched to a gene. The CDR3 length is 14 residues.